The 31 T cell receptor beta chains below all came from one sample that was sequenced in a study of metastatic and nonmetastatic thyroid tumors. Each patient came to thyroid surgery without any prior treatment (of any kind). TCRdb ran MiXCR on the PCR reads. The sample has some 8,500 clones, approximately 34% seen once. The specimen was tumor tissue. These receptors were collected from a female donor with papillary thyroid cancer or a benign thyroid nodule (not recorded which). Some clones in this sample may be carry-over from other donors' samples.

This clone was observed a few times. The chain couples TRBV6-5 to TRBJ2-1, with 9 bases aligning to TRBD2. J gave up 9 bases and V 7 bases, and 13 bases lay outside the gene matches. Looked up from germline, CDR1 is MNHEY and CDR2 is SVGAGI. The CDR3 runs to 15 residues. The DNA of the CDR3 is TGTGCCAGCATGTTTGGCGGGGGGGGGCCCAGTGAGCAGTTCTTC. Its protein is CASMFGGGGPSEQFF.

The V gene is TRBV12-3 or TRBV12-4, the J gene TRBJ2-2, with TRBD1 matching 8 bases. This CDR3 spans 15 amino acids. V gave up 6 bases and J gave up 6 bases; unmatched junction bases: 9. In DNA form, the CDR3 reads TGTGCCAGCAGCGCCCAGCCAGGGGGCGCCGGGGAGCTGTTTTTT. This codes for CASSAQPGGAGELFF.

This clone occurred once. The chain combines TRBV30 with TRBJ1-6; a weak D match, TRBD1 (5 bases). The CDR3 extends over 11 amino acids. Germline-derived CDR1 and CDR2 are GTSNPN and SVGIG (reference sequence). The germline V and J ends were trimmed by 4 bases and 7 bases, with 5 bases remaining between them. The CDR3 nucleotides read TGTGCCTGGAAGGGGAATTCACCCCTCCACTTT. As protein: CAWKGNSPLHF.

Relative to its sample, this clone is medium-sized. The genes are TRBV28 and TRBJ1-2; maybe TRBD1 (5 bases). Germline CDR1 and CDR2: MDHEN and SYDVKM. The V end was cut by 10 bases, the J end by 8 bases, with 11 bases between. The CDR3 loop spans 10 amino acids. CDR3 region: CATSRGGYTF. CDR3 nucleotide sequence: TGTGCCACCTCTAGGGGCGGCTACACCTTC.

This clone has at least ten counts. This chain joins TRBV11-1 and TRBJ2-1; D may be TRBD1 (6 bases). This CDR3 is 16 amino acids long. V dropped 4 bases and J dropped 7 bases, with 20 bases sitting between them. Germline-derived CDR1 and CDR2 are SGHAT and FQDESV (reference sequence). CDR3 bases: TGTGCCAGCAGCTACGCTCCGGGACGCCAGGGGAATGAGCAGTTCTTC. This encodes CASSYAPGRQGNEQFF.

In nucleotides, the CDR3 is TGCAGTGCTAGATCCCAGGGCTACGAGCAGTACTTC. Protein sequence: CSARSQGYEQYF. This chain connects TRBV20-1 to TRBJ2-7; D perhaps matches TRBD1 (5 bases). Deletions cut 2 bases from V and 3 bases from J, with 8 bases between. This CDR3 has 12 amino acids. Germline loops: CDR1 DFQATT, CDR2 SNEGSKA (reference sequence).

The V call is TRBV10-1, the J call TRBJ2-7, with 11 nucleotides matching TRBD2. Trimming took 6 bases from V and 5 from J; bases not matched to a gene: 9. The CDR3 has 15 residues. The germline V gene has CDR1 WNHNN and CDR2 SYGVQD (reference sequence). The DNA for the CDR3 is TGCGCCAGCAGCACCTGGACTAGCGGGCCCGACGAGCAGTACGTC. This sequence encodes CASSTWTSGPDEQYV.

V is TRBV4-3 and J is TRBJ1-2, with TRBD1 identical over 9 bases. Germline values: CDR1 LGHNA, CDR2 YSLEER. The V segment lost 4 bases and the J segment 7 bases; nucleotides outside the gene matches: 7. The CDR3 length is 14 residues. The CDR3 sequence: CASSPPGQGRGYTF. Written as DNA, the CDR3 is TGCGCCAGCAGCCCACCGGGACAGGGTCGTGGCTACACCTTC.

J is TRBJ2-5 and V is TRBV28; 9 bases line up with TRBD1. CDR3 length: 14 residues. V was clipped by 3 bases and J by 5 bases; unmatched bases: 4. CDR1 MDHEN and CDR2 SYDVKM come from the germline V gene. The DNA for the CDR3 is TGTGCCAGCAGTTTGGTTGGACAGGGGGAGACCCAGTACTTC. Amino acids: CASSLVGQGETQYF. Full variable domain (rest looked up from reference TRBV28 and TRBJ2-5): DVKVTQSSRYLVKRTGEKVFLECVQDMDHENMFWYRQDPGLGLRLIYFSYDVKMKEKGDIPEGYSVSREKKERFSLILESASTNQTSMYLCASSLVGQGETQYFGPGTRLLVL.

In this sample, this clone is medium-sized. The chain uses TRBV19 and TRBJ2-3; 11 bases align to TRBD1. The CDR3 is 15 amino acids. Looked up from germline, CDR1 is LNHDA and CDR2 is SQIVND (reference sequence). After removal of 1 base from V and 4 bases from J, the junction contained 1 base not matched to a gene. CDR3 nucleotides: TGTGCCAGTAGTATAGGGGGACAGGGGGCAGATACGCAGTATTTT. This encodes CASSIGGQGADTQYF.

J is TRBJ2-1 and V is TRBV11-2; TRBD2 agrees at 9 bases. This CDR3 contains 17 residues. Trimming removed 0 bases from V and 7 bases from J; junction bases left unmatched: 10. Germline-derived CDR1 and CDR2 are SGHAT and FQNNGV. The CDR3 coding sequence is TGTGCCAGCAGCTTAGAGTCCGGCGGGAGGGTAAGGAATGAGCAGTTCTTC. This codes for CASSLESGGRVRNEQFF.

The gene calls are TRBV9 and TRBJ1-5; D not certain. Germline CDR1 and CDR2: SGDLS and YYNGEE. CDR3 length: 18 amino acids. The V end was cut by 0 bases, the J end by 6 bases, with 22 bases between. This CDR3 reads CASSVEDAALPGLQPQHF. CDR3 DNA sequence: TGTGCCAGCAGCGTAGAGGACGCGGCCCTTCCGGGTCTTCAGCCCCAGCATTTT.

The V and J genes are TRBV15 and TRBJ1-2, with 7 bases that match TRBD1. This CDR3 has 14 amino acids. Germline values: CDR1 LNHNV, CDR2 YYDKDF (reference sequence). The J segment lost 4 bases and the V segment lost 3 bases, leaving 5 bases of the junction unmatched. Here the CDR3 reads CATSRDRQSYGYTF. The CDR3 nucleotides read TGTGCCACCAGCAGGGACAGGCAATCCTATGGCTACACCTTC.

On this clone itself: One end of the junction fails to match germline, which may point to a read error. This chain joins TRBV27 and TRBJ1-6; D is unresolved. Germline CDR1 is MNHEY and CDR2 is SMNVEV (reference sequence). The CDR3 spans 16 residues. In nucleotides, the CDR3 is TGCGCCAGCAGTTTAACCGGGGTGTCATATGATTCACCCCTCCACTTT. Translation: CASSLTGVSYDSPLHF.

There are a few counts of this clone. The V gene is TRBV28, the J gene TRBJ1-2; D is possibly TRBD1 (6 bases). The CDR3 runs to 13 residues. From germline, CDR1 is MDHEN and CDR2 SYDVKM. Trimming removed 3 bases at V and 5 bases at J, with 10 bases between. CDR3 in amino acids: CASSFVRGYGYTF. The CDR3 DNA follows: TGTGCCAGCAGTTTCGTCAGGGGATATGGCTACACCTTC.

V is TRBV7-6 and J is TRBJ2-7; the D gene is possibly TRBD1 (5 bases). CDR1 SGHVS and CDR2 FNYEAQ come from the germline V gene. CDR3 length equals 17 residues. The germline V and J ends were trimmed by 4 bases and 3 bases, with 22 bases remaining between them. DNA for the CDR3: TGTGCCAGCAGCTCTACGCTCGCTGGGGCTACTGGCTACGAGCAGTACTTC. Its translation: CASSSTLAGATGYEQYF.

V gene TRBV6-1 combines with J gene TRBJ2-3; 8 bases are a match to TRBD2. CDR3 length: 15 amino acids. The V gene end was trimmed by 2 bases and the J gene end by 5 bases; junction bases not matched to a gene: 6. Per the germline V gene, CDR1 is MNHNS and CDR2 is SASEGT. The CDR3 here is CASSETWLAGDTQYF. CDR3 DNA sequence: TGTGCCAGCAGTGAAACGTGGCTAGCGGGAGATACGCAGTATTTT.

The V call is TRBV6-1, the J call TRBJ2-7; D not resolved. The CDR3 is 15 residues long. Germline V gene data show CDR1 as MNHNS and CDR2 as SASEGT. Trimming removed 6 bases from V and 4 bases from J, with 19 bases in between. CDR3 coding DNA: TGTGCCAGCAGCCGATTACCAGGAGCTGATTACGAGCAGTACTTC. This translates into CASSRLPGADYEQYF.

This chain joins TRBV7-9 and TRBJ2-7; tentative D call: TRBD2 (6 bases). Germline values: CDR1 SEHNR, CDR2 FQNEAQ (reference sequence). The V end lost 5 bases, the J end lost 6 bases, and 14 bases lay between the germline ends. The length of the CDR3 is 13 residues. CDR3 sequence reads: CASSLGGQVEQYF. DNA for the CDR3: TGTGCCAGCAGCCTAGGAGGGCAGGTCGAGCAGTACTTC.

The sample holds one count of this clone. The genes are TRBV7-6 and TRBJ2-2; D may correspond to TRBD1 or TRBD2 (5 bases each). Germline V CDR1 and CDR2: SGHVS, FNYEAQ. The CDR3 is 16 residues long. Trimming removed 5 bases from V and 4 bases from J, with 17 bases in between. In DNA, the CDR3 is TGTGCCAGCAGCCTCTTGAGGGGTGCGGGCACCGGGGAGCTGTTTTTT. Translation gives CASSLLRGAGTGELFF.

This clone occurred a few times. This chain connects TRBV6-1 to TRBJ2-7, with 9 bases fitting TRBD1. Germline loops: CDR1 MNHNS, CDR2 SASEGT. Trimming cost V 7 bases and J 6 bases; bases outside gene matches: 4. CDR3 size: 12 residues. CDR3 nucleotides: TGTGCCAGCATAGGGACAGGGTTCGAGCAGTACTTC. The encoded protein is CASIGTGFEQYF.

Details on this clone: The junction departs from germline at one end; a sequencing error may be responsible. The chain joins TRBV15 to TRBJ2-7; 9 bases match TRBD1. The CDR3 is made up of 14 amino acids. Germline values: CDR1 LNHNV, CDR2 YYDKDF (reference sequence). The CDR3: CSTRAPDRGWEQYF. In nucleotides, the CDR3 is TGTTCCACCAGGGCCCCCGACAGGGGGTGGGAGCAGTACTTC.

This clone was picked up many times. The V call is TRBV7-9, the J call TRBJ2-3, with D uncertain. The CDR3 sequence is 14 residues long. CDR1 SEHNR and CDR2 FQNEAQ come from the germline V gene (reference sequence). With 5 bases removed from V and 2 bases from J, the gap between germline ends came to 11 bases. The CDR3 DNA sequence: TGTGCCAGCAGCCCCAGGCCAGACACAGATACGCAGTATTTT. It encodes CASSPRPDTDTQYF.

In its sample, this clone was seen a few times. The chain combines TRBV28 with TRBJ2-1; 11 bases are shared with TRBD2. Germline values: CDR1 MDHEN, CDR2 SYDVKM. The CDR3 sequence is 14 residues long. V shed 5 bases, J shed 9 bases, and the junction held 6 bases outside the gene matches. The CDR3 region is CASSVSGGAVEQFF. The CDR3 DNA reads TGTGCCAGCAGTGTTAGCGGGGGGGCCGTTGAGCAGTTCTTC.

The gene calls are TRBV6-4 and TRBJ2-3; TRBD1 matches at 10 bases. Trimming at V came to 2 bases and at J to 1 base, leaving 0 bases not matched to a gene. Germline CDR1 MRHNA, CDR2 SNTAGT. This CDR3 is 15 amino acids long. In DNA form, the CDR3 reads TGTGCCAGCAGTGACGGGACAGGGGGCACAGATACGCAGTATTTT. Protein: CASSDGTGGTDTQYF.

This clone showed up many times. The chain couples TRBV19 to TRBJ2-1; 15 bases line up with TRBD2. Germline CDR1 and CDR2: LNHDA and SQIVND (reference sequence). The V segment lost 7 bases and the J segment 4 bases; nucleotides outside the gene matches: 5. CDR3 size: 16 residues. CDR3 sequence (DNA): TGTGCCAGTACCCTGGGACTAGCGGGGGGATACAATGAGCAGTTCTTC. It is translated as CASTLGLAGGYNEQFF.

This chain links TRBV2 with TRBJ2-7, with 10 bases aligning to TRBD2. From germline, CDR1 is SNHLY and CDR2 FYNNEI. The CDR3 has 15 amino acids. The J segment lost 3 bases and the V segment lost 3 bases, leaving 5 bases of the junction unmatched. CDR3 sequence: CASSERRTSGYEQYF. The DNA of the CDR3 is TGTGCCAGCAGTGAGAGGCGGACTAGCGGCTACGAGCAGTACTTC.

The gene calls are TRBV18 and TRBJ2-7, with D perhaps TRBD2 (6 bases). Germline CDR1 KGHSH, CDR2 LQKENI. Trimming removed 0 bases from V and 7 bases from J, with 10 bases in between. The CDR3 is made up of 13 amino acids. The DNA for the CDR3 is TGTGCCAGCTCACCACCATCAGGGAGGGAGCAGTACTTC. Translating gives CASSPPSGREQYF.

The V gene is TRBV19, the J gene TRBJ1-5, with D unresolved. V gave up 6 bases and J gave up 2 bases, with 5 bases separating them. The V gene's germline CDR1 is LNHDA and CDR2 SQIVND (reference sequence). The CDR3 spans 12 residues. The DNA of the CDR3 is TGTGCCAGTAGCGGTGGCAATCAGCCCCAGCATTTT. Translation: CASSGGNQPQHF.

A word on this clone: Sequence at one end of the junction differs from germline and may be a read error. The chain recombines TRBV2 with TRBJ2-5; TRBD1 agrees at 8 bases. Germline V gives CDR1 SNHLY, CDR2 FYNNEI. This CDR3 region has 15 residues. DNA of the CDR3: TGTGCCATCAGTGAAGGGCGACAGGGGAAAGAGACCCAGTACTTC. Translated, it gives CAISEGRQGKETQYF.

In nucleotides, the CDR3 is TGTGCCAGTTTCTCGGACAGGGCGAGACAAGAGACCCAGTACTTC. This encodes CASFSDRARQETQYF. The V and J genes are TRBV2 and TRBJ2-5; 8 positions match TRBD1. Losses at the gene ends were 9 bases for V and 2 bases for J; bases not matched to a gene: 11. This CDR3 comprises 15 residues. Per germline, CDR1 SNHLY and CDR2 FYNNEI.